The clone carrying this T cell receptor (beta chain) appeared many times. This sample was included in a study of T-cell reconstitution after alpha-beta-depleted transplantation in children. Using unique molecular identifiers, the investigators prepared the TCRbeta library. MiXCR was run by TCRdb on the PCR reads, yielding one entry per CDR3 protein. This table holds over 550,000 distinct CDR3 sequences, about 11% found once. The J segment lost 8 bases and the V segment lost 2 bases, leaving 6 bases of the junction unmatched. This CDR3 is built from 17 residues. The germline gives CDR1 MNHEY, CDR2 SVGAGI.

This chain links TRBV6-5 with TRBJ2-1; 16 nucleotides agree with TRBD2. This TCR was recovered from a human donor who donated a stem cell graft to a child with acute myeloid leukemia. Source: PBMCs from the stem cell graft donor, taken from the stem cell graft. CDR3 residues: CASSYRSGTSGRDEQFF. As DNA, the CDR3 is TGTGCCAGCAGTTACCGTTCAGGGACTAGCGGGAGGGATGAGCAGTTCTTC.